This T cell receptor (beta chain) appears in the sequencing data of a study of blood T cell repertoires in COVID-19. Study-level information: The samples span acute and convalescent COVID-19 from the United States, Italy and Spain. The analysed material was cDNA or gDNA that came from T cells, B-cell-depleted T cells, or PBMCs.

In the study's own analysis: Cell counts per sample came from amplifying reference gene primers. The data were produced by immunoSEQ multiplex PCR, yet TCRdb's version contains in-frame clones alone and is incomplete. That table supplies the V and J calls and clone size; D and trimming were determined from the DNA. The repertoire has around 100,000 clones, around 90% of them found once; the top ten carry 5%. The V segment lost 3 bases and the J segment 7 bases; nucleotides outside the gene matches: 4. This CDR3 spans 14 amino acids. Germline V lookup: CDR1 LNHDA, CDR2 SQIVND (reference sequence). The specimen sequenced was peripheral blood. The clonotype comes from a human donor in a cohort sampled during active COVID-19. The gene calls are TRBV19 and TRBJ1-5; 9 nucleotides align to TRBD1. CDR3 sequence reads: CASSIGTGRQPQHF. CDR3 DNA: TGTGCCAGTAGTATTGGGACAGGGCGGCAGCCCCAGCATTTT.